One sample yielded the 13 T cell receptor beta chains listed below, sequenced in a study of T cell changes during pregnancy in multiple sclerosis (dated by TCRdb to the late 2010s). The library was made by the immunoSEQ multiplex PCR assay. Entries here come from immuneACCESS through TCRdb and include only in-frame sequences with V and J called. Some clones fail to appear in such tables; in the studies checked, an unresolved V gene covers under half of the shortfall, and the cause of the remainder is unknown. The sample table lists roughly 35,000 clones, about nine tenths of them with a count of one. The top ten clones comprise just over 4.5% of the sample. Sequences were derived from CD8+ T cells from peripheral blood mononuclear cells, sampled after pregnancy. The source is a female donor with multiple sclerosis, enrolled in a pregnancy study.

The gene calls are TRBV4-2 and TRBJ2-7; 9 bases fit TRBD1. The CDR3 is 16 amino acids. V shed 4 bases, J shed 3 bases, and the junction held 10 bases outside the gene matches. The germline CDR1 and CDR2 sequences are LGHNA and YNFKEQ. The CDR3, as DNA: TGTGCCAGCAGCCTTGAGGACAGGGGAGGGGGCTACGAGCAGTACTTC. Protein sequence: CASSLEDRGGGYEQYF.

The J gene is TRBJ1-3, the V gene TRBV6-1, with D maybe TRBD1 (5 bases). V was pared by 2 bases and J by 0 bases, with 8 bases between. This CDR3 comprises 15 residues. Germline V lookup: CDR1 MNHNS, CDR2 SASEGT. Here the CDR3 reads CASSEQQDSGNTIYF. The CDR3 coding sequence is TGTGCCAGCAGTGAACAACAGGACTCTGGAAACACCATATATTTT.

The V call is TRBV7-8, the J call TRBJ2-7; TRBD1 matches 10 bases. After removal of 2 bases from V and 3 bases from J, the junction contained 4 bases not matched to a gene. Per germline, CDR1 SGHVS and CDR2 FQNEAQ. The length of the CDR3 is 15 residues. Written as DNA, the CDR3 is TGTGCCAGCAGCTTAAGGGGGACAGGGGTCTACGAGCAGTACTTC. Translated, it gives CASSLRGTGVYEQYF.

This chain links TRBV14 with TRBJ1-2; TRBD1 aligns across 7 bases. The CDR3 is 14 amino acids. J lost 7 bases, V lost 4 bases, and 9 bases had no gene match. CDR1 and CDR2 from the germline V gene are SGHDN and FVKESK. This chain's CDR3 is CASSLFGQAAGYTF. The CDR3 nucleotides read TGTGCCAGCAGCCTATTTGGACAGGCGGCTGGCTACACCTTC.

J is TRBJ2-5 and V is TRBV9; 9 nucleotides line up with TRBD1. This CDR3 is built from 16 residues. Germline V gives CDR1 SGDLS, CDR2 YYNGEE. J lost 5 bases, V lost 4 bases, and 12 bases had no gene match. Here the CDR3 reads CASSKSGTGSIETQYF. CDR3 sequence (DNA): TGTGCCAGCAGCAAATCCGGGACAGGGTCGATTGAGACCCAGTACTTC. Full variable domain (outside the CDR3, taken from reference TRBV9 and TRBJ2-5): DSGVTQTPKHLITATGQRVTLRCSPRSGDLSVYWYQQSLDQGLQFLIQYYNGEERAKGNILERFSAQQFPDLHSELNLSSLELGDSALYFCASSKSGTGSIETQYFGPGTRLLVL.

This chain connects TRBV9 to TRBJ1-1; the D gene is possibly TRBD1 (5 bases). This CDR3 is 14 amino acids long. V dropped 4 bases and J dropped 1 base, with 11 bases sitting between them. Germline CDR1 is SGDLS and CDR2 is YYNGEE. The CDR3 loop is CASSQGWGNTEAFF. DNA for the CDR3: TGTGCCAGCAGCCAGGGCTGGGGGAACACTGAAGCTTTCTTT.

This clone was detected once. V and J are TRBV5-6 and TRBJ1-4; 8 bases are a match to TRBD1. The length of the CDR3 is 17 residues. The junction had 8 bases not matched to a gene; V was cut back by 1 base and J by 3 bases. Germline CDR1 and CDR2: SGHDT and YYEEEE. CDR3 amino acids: CASSLFGQGAPNEKLFF. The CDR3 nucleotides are TGTGCCAGCAGCTTGTTCGGCCAGGGGGCGCCTAATGAAAAACTGTTTTTT.

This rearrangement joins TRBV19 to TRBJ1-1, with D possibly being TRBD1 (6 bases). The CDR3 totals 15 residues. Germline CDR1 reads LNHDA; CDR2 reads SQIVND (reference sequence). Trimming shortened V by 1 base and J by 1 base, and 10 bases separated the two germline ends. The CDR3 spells CASSIAPGANTEAFF. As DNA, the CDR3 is TGTGCCAGTAGTATAGCCCCAGGGGCGAACACTGAAGCTTTCTTT.

The CDR3 here is CASSYSLQATEAFF. The CDR3 DNA reads as TGTGCCAGCAGTTATTCCCTACAGGCCACTGAAGCTTTCTTT. This chain links TRBV6-5 with TRBJ1-1; possibly TRBD1 for D (5 bases). The CDR3 length is 14 residues. Germline-derived CDR1 and CDR2 are MNHEY and SVGAGI. Trimming cost V 3 bases and J 4 bases, with 12 bases left between them.

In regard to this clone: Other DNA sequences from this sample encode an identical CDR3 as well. The CDR3 loop is CASSVGGTGVSYEQYF. Written as DNA, the CDR3 is TGTGCCAGCAGCGTAGGAGGGACAGGGGTCTCCTACGAGCAGTACTTC. The chain couples TRBV9 to TRBJ2-7, with TRBD1 matching 10 bases. CDR1 and CDR2 (germline): SGDLS, YYNGEE. V shed 0 bases and J 0 bases; nucleotides not matched to a gene: 3. The CDR3 contains 16 residues. The variable domain in full, completed from reference TRBV9 and TRBJ2-7, reads DSGVTQTPKHLITATGQRVTLRCSPRSGDLSVYWYQQSLDQGLQFLIQYYNGEERAKGNILERFSAQQFPDLHSELNLSSLELGDSALYFCASSVGGTGVSYEQYFGPGTRLTVT.

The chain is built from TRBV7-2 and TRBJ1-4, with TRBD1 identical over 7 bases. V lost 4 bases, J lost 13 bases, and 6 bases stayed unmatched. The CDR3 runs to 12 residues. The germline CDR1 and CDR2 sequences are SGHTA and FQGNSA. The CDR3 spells CASSSTGFRLFF. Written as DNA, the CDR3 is TGTGCCAGCAGCTCGACAGGGTTTAGACTGTTTTTT. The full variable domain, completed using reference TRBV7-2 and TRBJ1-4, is GAGVSQSPSNKVTEKGKDVELRCDPISGHTALYWYRQSLGQGLEFLIYFQGNSAPDKSGLPSDRFSAERTGGSVSTLTIQRTQQEDSAVYLCASSSTGFRLFFGSGTQLSVL.

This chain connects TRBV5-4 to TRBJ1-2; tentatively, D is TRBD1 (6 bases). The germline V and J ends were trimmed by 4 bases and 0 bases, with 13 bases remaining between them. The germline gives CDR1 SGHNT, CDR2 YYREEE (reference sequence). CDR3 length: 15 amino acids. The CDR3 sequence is CASSGRDTTNYGYTF. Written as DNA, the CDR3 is TGTGCCAGCAGCGGCCGGGACACTACTAACTATGGCTACACCTTC.

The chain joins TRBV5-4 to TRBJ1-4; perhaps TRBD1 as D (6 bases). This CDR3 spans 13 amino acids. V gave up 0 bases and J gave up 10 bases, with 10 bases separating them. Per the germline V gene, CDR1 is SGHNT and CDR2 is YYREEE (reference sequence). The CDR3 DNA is TGTGCCAGCAGCTTGGGACAGGCTGTAAAACTGTTTTTT. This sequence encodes CASSLGQAVKLFF.